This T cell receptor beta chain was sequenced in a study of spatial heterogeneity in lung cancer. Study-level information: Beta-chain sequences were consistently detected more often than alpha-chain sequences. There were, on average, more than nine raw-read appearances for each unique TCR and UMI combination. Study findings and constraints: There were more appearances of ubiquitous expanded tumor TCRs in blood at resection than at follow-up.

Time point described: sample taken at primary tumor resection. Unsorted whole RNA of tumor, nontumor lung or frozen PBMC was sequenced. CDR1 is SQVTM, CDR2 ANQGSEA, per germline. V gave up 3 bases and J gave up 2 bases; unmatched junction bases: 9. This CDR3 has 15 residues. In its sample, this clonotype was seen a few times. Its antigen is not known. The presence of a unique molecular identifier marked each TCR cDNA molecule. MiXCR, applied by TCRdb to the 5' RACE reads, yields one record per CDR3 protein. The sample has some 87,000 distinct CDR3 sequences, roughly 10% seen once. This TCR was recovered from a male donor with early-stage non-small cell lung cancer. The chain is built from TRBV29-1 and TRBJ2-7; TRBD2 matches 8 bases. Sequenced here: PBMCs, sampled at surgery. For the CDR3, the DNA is TGCAGCGTTGACGAGCGGGAGAGCTGTCCCTACGAGCAGTACTTC. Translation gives CSVDERESCPYEQYF.